The clone carrying this T cell receptor beta chain was counted a single time. The data derive from a study of blood T cell repertoires in COVID-19. Study at large: From the United States, Italy and Spain came samples of acute and convalescent COVID-19. Sample material is recorded as cDNA or gDNA derived from T cells, B-cell-depleted T cells, or PBMCs.

Only in-frame clones appear in the TCRdb table, and some are missing; sequencing was by immunoSEQ multiplex PCR. The table records over 350,000 clones, 87% of them present only once. Study members were between about 18 and 100 years old and lived in 20 to 25 US regions. Cohort assignment relied on participant-reported clinical history. Per germline, CDR1 LGHDT and CDR2 YNNKEL (reference sequence). This CDR3 is built from 15 residues. Trimming at V came to 4 bases and at J to 3 bases, leaving 9 bases not matched to a gene. The sequenced sample consisted of PBMCs or T cells enriched from blood (not recorded which). The V gene is TRBV3-1 (or the pseudogene TRBV3-2), the J gene TRBJ2-7; 7 positions agree with TRBD2. The receptor's source is a woman aged 50 to 60 who had recovered from COVID-19. The chain's CDR3 is CASSPPRAGDYEQYF. The CDR3 nucleotides read TGTGCCAGCAGCCCGCCGAGGGCGGGGGACTACGAGCAGTACTTC.